This T cell receptor (beta chain) was recorded in a study of molecular identifiers for immune sequencing clone quantification. Whole-study results and caveats: Whereas naive cells kept under 1% of molecules in clones above 20 RNA copies, such clones held over 97% in effectors.

The CDR3 is 14 amino acids. V lost 0 bases and J lost 3, with 8 bases in between. Per germline, CDR1 LGHNA and CDR2 YSLEER. Previously published methods and listed TCR primers were used for the bulk TCR libraries. TCRdb ran MiXCR on the PCR reads and lists one entry per CDR3 protein. In the table there are approximately 90,000 distinct CDR3 sequences, approximately 22% of which are singletons. In its sample, this clonotype was seen a few times. What it binds is not known. The material sequenced was naive CD8+ T cells from blood, with Jurkat cell RNA spiked in. Subset defined: FACS-sorted CD8+CD4-CCR7+CD45RA+ naive T cells. The chain has TRBV4-3 and TRBJ1-1; D remains unclear. The receptor was derived from a human donor in good health. Some libraries in this study had Jurkat cell RNA spiked in. The CDR3 here is CASSQEGGYTEAFF. The CDR3 DNA reads as TGCGCCAGCAGCCAAGAGGGTGGGTACACTGAAGCTTTCTTT.